Below, one T cell receptor beta chain is given with its context. This specimen comes from a study of blood T cell repertoires in COVID-19. As for the study in general: Both acute and convalescent COVID-19 samples were obtained from the United States, Italy and Spain. From T cells, B-cell-depleted T cells, or PBMCs came the material, which was cDNA or gDNA.

In the source study's methods: Reference gene primers were amplified, and this amplification served to estimate nucleated cell counts. Sequencing used immunoSEQ multiplex PCR; TCRdb keeps in-frame clones, though not all of them. The V and J calls and clone size were taken over from that table, and D and trimming were inferred from the DNA. The top ten hold roughly 2% of the sample, which has about 170,000 clones, more than 75% seen once. V lost 5 bases and J lost 5; bases outside the gene matches: 3. Germline CDR1 reads SGHAT; CDR2 reads FQNNGV. This CDR3 contains 14 residues. This rearrangement joins TRBV11-2 to TRBJ2-1, with 10 bases matching TRBD2. Material: peripheral blood. The TCR was taken from a man between 50 and 59 years old who had recovered from COVID-19. The CDR3 loop reads CASSPSGGHNEQFF. The CDR3 nucleotides read TGTGCCAGCAGCCCTAGCGGGGGCCACAATGAGCAGTTCTTC.